A single sample gave rise to the 32 T cell receptor beta chains below, sequenced in a study of T-cell memory formation after mild COVID-19. TCRdb redid the calling of the 5' RACE reads with MiXCR, one entry per CDR3 protein. This table holds hundreds of thousands of distinct CDR3 sequences, 20% to 25% found once. Specimen: PBMCs or a T cell subset sorted from them (not recorded which). The receptors come from an adult woman who had mild COVID-19 (a few samples of this study predate the infection). Cell type and time point are not known.

This clonotype was observed a handful of times. This rearrangement joins TRBV5-5 to TRBJ1-3, with D perhaps matching TRBD1 (5 bases). With 0 bases removed from V and 5 bases from J, the gap between germline ends came to 9 bases. From germline, CDR1 is SGHKS and CDR2 YYEKEE (reference sequence). CDR3 length: 14 amino acids. The CDR3 here is CASSLGDLRNTIYF. The CDR3 coding sequence is TGTGCCAGCAGCTTGGGGGACCTAAGAAACACCATATATTTT.

V gene TRBV7-6 combines with J gene TRBJ2-3; TRBD1 matches at 7 bases. The CDR3 extends over 15 amino acids. Germline CDR1 is SGHVS and CDR2 is FNYEAQ. The junction had 9 bases not matched to a gene; V was cut back by 3 bases and J by 6 bases. The CDR3 DNA follows: TGTGCCAGCAGCTTTCGAAGGGGGCTCTTGGATACGCAGTATTTT. This gives the protein CASSFRRGLLDTQYF.

A few counts support this clonotype. J is TRBJ2-7 and V is TRBV7-2, with D uncertain. The CDR3 has 12 amino acids. Trimming removed 6 bases at V and 5 bases at J, with 11 bases between. Germline assignment: CDR1 SGHTA and CDR2 FQGNSA. The CDR3 region is CASSPSYNEQYF. The CDR3 DNA sequence: TGTGCCAGCAGTCCCTCTTACAACGAGCAGTACTTC.

This clonotype has only a few counts. The gene calls are TRBV5-1 and TRBJ1-2; D unclear. V lost 4 bases and J 2 bases, leaving 12 bases between the germline ends. Germline CDR1 is SGHRS and CDR2 is YFSETQ. This CDR3 spans 14 amino acids. CDR3 loop: CASSRDGMNYGYTF. CDR3 sequence (DNA): TGCGCCAGCAGCCGAGACGGAATGAACTATGGCTACACCTTC.

The rearrangement links TRBV2 to TRBJ1-1; perhaps TRBD1 as D (6 bases). Germline lookup yields CDR1 SNHLY and CDR2 FYNNEI. The CDR3 runs 15 residues. V lost 0 bases to trimming and J lost 4 bases, with 12 bases between them. The CDR3 loop reads CASSEAIQGGTEAFF. The CDR3 region has the DNA TGTGCCAGCAGTGAAGCGATACAGGGAGGCACTGAAGCTTTCTTT.

This clonotype was counted only a few times. The V and J genes are TRBV6-6 and TRBJ2-7, with D possibly TRBD2 on 5 matching bases. The CDR3 contains 13 residues. CDR1 and CDR2 from the germline V gene are MNHNY and SVGAGI (reference sequence). V shed 4 bases and J shed 5 bases, with 12 bases lying between them. As DNA, the CDR3 is TGTGCCAGCAGTTCCGGGGTTGAAAACGAGCAGTACTTC. Translation: CASSSGVENEQYF.

This clonotype was counted ten times or more. V usage is TRBV5-4 and J usage is TRBJ1-2; D gene uncertain. Trimming left V 0 bases short and J 2 bases short, with 5 bases between. Germline-derived CDR1 and CDR2 are SGHNT and YYREEE (reference sequence). CDR3 length equals 13 residues. The CDR3 sequence is CASSLAKNYGYTF. The DNA of the CDR3 is TGTGCCAGCAGCTTGGCGAAGAACTATGGCTACACCTTC. Complete variable domain (other parts from reference TRBV5-4 and TRBJ1-2): ETGVTQSPTHLIKTRGQQVTLRCSSQSGHNTVSWYQQALGQGPQFIFQYYREEENGRGNFPPRFSGLQFPNYSSELNVNALELDDSALYLCASSLAKNYGYTFGSGTRLTVV.

The chain has TRBV5-4 and TRBJ2-7; 8 bases line up with TRBD1. The CDR3 spans 16 residues. The germline V gene encodes CDR1 SGHNT and CDR2 YYREEE (reference sequence). V lost 3 bases and J lost 2; bases outside the gene matches: 10. CDR3 sequence reads: CASSSITGGPAYEQYF. The CDR3 nucleotides are TGTGCCAGCAGCTCTATAACAGGGGGACCAGCCTACGAGCAGTACTTC.

Only a few counts were recorded for this clonotype. This sequence joins TRBV5-4 and TRBJ2-5, with TRBD1 as a possible D gene (6 bases). V lost 0 bases, J lost 2 bases, and 11 bases lay in between. This CDR3 is built from 15 residues. Per the germline V gene, CDR1 is SGHNT and CDR2 is YYREEE (reference sequence). The CDR3 here is CASSLGSGVQETQYF. CDR3 nucleotide sequence: TGTGCCAGCAGCTTGGGGTCAGGGGTACAAGAGACCCAGTACTTC.

In its sample, this clonotype was seen a few times. This chain joins TRBV3-1 and TRBJ2-3; perhaps TRBD2 as D (5 bases). This CDR3 region has 15 residues. With 0 bases removed from V and 2 bases from J, the gap between germline ends came to 9 bases. Germline CDR1 reads LGHDT; CDR2 reads YNNKEL (reference sequence). The CDR3 protein is CASSQDSVSTDTQYF. In DNA form, the CDR3 reads TGTGCCAGCAGCCAAGATAGCGTCTCCACAGATACGCAGTATTTT.

The chain recombines TRBV11-3 with TRBJ2-7; 7 bases agree with TRBD1. The V and J ends lost 5 bases and 4 bases, in that order; junction bases with no gene match: 11. This CDR3 has 15 amino acids. The germline V gene encodes CDR1 SGHNT and CDR2 YENEEA. The CDR3 bases are TGTGCCAGCAGCGTACAGGACAGGCGTTCTTACGAGCAGTACTTC. It encodes CASSVQDRRSYEQYF.

CDR3 sequence (DNA): TGTGCCAGCGCCGTGGACCCGGGGCGGGCGCAGTATTTT. This sequence encodes CASAVDPGRAQYF. The chain recombines TRBV7-2 with TRBJ2-3; either TRBD1 or TRBD2 may supply D (5 bases each). Germline CDR1 SGHTA, CDR2 FQGNSA. The CDR3 has 13 amino acids. Trimming left V 8 bases short and J 10 bases short, with 19 bases between. The full variable domain, with the rest looked up from reference TRBV7-2 and TRBJ2-3, is GAGVSQSPSNKVTEKGKDVELRCDPISGHTALYWYRQSLGQGLEFLIYFQGNSAPDKSGLPSDRFSAERTGGSVSTLTIQRTQQEDSAVYLCASAVDPGRAQYFGPGTRLTVL.

V is TRBV7-9 and J is TRBJ1-5; 10 nucleotides line up with TRBD1. CDR3 length: 16 residues. V was clipped by 8 bases and J by 0 bases; unmatched bases: 7. Germline CDR1 is SEHNR and CDR2 is FQNEAQ (reference sequence). The CDR3 reads CASARDRGFSNQPQHF. As DNA, the CDR3 is TGTGCCAGCGCCCGGGACAGGGGATTTAGCAATCAGCCCCAGCATTTT.

This clonotype turned up a few times. CDR3 in DNA: TGTGCCAGCAGCTTTGGCTTTGGGGTATACGAGCAGTACTTC. This translates into CASSFGFGVYEQYF. The J gene is TRBJ2-7, the V gene TRBV7-9, with D uncertain. Germline V gene data show CDR1 as SEHNR and CDR2 as FQNEAQ (reference sequence). Trimming took 3 bases from V and 4 from J, leaving 13 bases between them. This CDR3 comprises 14 residues.

The chain recombines TRBV9 with TRBJ2-6; D call uncertain. The CDR3 contains 15 residues. Trimming stripped 0 bases from V and 1 base from J, with 5 bases between. Germline-derived CDR1 and CDR2 are SGDLS and YYNGEE. CDR3 region: CASSVDLSGANVLTF. The CDR3 DNA is TGTGCCAGCAGCGTAGACCTGTCTGGGGCCAACGTCCTGACTTTC. Full variable domain (outside the CDR3, taken from reference TRBV9 and TRBJ2-6): DSGVTQTPKHLITATGQRVTLRCSPRSGDLSVYWYQQSLDQGLQFLIQYYNGEERAKGNILERFSAQQFPDLHSELNLSSLELGDSALYFCASSVDLSGANVLTFGAGSRLTVL.

The chain combines TRBV7-9 with TRBJ2-7; TRBD1 matches 8 bases. This CDR3 has 15 residues. Germline V gene sequence: CDR1 SEHNR, CDR2 FQNEAQ (reference sequence). J gave up 3 bases and V 1 base, and 5 bases lay outside the gene matches. The CDR3 nucleotides are TGTGCCAGCAGCTTAGTCGGGACAGGCCTCTACGAGCAGTACTTC. Its translation is CASSLVGTGLYEQYF.

The chain uses TRBV30 and TRBJ2-5; D not certain. The ends were cut back, 0 bases at V and 5 bases at J, with 16 bases in the middle. Germline CDR1 and CDR2: GTSNPN and SVGIG (reference sequence). This CDR3 has 15 residues. The CDR3, as DNA: TGTGCCTGGAGTGTACGGGCCCCGGCCTGGGAGACCCAGTACTTC. It translates to CAWSVRAPAWETQYF.

The chain uses TRBV7-6 and TRBJ1-1; 9 bases align to TRBD1. Germline CDR1 is SGHVS and CDR2 is FNYEAQ. The length of the CDR3 is 16 residues. J lost 3 bases, V lost 5 bases, and 10 bases had no gene match. The CDR3 sequence: CASSLWGTGRDTEAFF. The DNA for the CDR3 is TGTGCCAGCAGCCTGTGGGGGACAGGGCGAGACACTGAAGCTTTCTTT.

This clonotype was seen a few times. The chain employs TRBV7-9 and TRBJ2-2; 7 nucleotides align to TRBD2. CDR1 SEHNR and CDR2 FQNEAQ come from the germline V gene (reference sequence). Trimming cost V 1 base and J 4 bases; bases outside gene matches: 6. The CDR3 consists of 16 residues. CDR3 nucleotides: TGTGCCAGCAGCTTAGAATCAGAGCGGGGCACCGGGGAGCTGTTTTTT. This codes for CASSLESERGTGELFF. The whole variable domain, remainder taken from reference TRBV7-9 and TRBJ2-2, is DTGVSQNPRHKITKRGQNVTFRCDPISEHNRLYWYRQTLGQGPEFLTYFQNEAQLEKSRLLSDRFSAERPKGSFSTLEIQRTEQGDSAMYLCASSLESERGTGELFFGEGSRLTVL.

V and J are TRBV29-1 and TRBJ2-5, with unresolved D. CDR3 length equals 11 residues. V was clipped by 5 bases and J by 4 bases, with 8 bases between them. CDR1 and CDR2 from the germline V gene are SQVTM and ANQGSEA. This CDR3 reads CSVPFVETQYF. CDR3 in DNA: TGCAGCGTTCCCTTCGTAGAGACCCAGTACTTC.

The V gene is TRBV30, the J gene TRBJ2-7; no firm D call. V was cut by 0 bases and J by 0 bases, with 3 bases left in between. CDR1 and CDR2 from the germline V gene are GTSNPN and SVGIG (reference sequence). This CDR3 contains 12 residues. CDR3 protein: CAWSVGSYEQYF. CDR3 nucleotides: TGTGCCTGGAGTGTAGGCTCCTACGAGCAGTACTTC. Complete variable domain (other parts from reference TRBV30 and TRBJ2-7): SQTIHQWPATLVQPVGSPLSLECTVEGTSNPNLYWYRQAAGRGLQLLFYSVGIGQISSEVPQNLSASRPQDRQFILSSKKLLLSDSGFYLCAWSVGSYEQYFGPGTRLTVT.

This chain uses TRBV7-9 with TRBJ2-5; D possibly corresponds to TRBD2 (5 bases). Germline-derived CDR1 and CDR2 are SEHNR and FQNEAQ (reference sequence). V was trimmed by 4 bases and J by 5 bases, leaving 11 bases between them. The length of the CDR3 is 13 residues. CDR3 loop: CASSSWTAETQYF. The CDR3 nucleotides are TGTGCCAGCAGCTCTTGGACTGCGGAGACCCAGTACTTC.

This clonotype was detected only a few times. V usage is TRBV14 and J usage is TRBJ2-2; D is undetermined. The germline V gene encodes CDR1 SGHDN and CDR2 FVKESK. CDR3 length equals 16 residues. V lost 0 bases and J lost 3, with 11 bases in between. CDR3 in amino acids: CASSQEWPFDTGELFF. CDR3 in DNA: TGTGCCAGCAGCCAAGAATGGCCGTTTGACACCGGGGAGCTGTTTTTT.

The chain joins TRBV7-9 to TRBJ2-1; 7 nucleotides align to TRBD2. With 6 bases clipped from V and 0 bases from J, the junction kept 14 bases outside the gene matches. Germline V lookup: CDR1 SEHNR, CDR2 FQNEAQ (reference sequence). This CDR3 spans 18 amino acids. This CDR3 is CASSPRPGGKVSYNEQFF. The CDR3 region has the DNA TGTGCCAGCAGTCCCCGCCCGGGGGGAAAGGTCTCCTACAATGAGCAGTTCTTC.

The chain has TRBV5-1 and TRBJ2-5, with 8 bases fitting TRBD1. CDR1 SGHRS and CDR2 YFSETQ come from the germline V gene. V gave up 4 bases and J gave up 3 bases; unmatched junction bases: 8. CDR3 size: 15 residues. In DNA, the CDR3 is TGCGCCAGCAGCGGCCAAGGACAGGGAAAAGAGACCCAGTACTTC. Translated: CASSGQGQGKETQYF.

About this clonotype: The germline gene is not matched at one end of the junction; a read error may be the cause. V usage is TRBV7-9 and J usage is TRBJ2-5; D remains unclear. The CDR3 runs 15 residues. Germline V lookup: CDR1 SEHNR, CDR2 FQNEAQ (reference sequence). The CDR3, as DNA: TGTGACAGCAGCTTAAAGGGTGGGAACCAAGAGACCCAGTACTTC. Amino acid sequence: CDSSLKGGNQETQYF.

The V gene is TRBV11-3, the J gene TRBJ2-1; tentative D call: TRBD2 (6 bases). Deletions cut 1 base from V and 4 bases from J, with 11 bases between. Germline lookup yields CDR1 SGHNT and CDR2 YENEEA. The CDR3 extends over 15 amino acids. This CDR3 is CASSLGQAGYNEQFF. Written as DNA, the CDR3 is TGTGCCAGCAGCTTAGGGCAGGCGGGGTACAATGAGCAGTTCTTC.

This clonotype was seen only a few times. This chain links TRBV15 with TRBJ1-1; a possible D gene is TRBD1 (5 bases). The CDR3 loop spans 16 amino acids. The germline V gene encodes CDR1 LNHNV and CDR2 YYDKDF (reference sequence). Trimming shortened V by 3 bases and J by 0 bases, and 14 bases separated the two germline ends. The CDR3 sequence is CATSSLTDWMNTEAFF. The CDR3 DNA is TGTGCCACCAGCAGCTTGACAGATTGGATGAACACTGAAGCTTTCTTT.

This clonotype has only a few counts. V and J are TRBV5-6 and TRBJ2-5, with 8 bases identical to TRBD2. V gave up 4 bases and J gave up 4 bases; unmatched junction bases: 3. CDR3 length equals 13 residues. The V gene's germline CDR1 is SGHDT and CDR2 YYEEEE. The CDR3 reads CASSRREVETQYF. As DNA, the CDR3 is TGTGCCAGCAGCAGGCGGGAGGTAGAGACCCAGTACTTC.

This clonotype was recorded a few times. This chain links TRBV19 with TRBJ1-2; the match to TRBD1 covers 7 bases. Trimming cost V 4 bases and J 2 bases; bases outside gene matches: 4. Per germline, CDR1 LNHDA and CDR2 SQIVND (reference sequence). The CDR3 is 14 amino acids. The CDR3 DNA is TGTGCCAGTAGTAGGGGACAGAGCAACTATGGCTACACCTTC. It yields the protein CASSRGQSNYGYTF.

This clonotype is medium-sized. The V call is TRBV7-2, the J call TRBJ1-5; possible D gene TRBD1, 5 bases. Between the trimmed V and J ends, which lost 2 bases and 8 bases, there was a span of 7 bases. CDR1 is SGHTA and CDR2 is FQGNSA in the germline V gene. The CDR3 spans 12 residues. The CDR3 loop reads CASSLPGEPQHF. The CDR3 DNA reads TGTGCCAGCAGCTTACCGGGGGAGCCCCAGCATTTT.

This clonotype was seen more than once but under ten times. The V and J genes are TRBV5-1 and TRBJ2-1; 10 bases line up with TRBD2. Per the germline V gene, CDR1 is SGHRS and CDR2 is YFSETQ. After removal of 3 bases from V and 1 base from J, the junction contained 7 bases not matched to a gene. The CDR3 sequence is 17 residues long. In DNA form, the CDR3 reads TGCGCCAGCAGCTCCGTGGGTAGCGGGGGGTCCTACAATGAGCAGTTCTTC. This gives the protein CASSSVGSGGSYNEQFF.